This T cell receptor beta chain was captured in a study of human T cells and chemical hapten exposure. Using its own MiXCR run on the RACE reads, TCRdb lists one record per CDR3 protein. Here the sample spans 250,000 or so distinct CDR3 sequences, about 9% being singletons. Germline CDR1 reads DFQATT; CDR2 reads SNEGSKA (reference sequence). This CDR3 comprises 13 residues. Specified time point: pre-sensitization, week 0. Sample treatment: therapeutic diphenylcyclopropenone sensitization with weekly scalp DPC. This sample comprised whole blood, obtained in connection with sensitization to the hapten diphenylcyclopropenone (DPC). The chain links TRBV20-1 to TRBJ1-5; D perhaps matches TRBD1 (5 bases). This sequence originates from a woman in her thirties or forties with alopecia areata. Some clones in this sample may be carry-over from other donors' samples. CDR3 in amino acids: CGVWGVGNQPQHF. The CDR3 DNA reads TGCGGCGTCTGGGGGGTAGGGAATCAGCCCCAGCATTTT.